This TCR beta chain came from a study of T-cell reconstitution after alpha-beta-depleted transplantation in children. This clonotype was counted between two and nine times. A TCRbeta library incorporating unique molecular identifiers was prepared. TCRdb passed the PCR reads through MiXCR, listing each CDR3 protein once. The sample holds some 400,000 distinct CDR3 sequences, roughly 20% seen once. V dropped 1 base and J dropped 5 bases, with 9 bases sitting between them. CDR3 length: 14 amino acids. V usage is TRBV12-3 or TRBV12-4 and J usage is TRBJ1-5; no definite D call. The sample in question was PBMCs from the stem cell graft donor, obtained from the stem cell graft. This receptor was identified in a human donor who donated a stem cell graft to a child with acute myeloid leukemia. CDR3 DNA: TGTGCCAGCAGTTTAGGGGGTTGGGATCAGCCCCAGCATTTT. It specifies CASSLGGWDQPQHF.